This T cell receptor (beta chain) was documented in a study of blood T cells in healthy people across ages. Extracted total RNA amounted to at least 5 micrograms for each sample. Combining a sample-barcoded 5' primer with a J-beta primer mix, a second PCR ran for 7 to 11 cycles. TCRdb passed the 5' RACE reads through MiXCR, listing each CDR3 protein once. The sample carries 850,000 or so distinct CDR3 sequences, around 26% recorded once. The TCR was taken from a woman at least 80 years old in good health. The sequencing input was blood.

The CDR3 here is CASRQGGFAEAFF. DNA for the CDR3: TGTGCCAGCAGACAAGGGGGTTTTGCTGAAGCTTTCTTT. J is TRBJ1-1 and V is TRBV12-3 or TRBV12-4, with a possible D match to TRBD1 (6 bases). This CDR3 has 13 amino acids. With 6 bases removed from V and 6 bases from J, the gap between germline ends came to 14 bases.